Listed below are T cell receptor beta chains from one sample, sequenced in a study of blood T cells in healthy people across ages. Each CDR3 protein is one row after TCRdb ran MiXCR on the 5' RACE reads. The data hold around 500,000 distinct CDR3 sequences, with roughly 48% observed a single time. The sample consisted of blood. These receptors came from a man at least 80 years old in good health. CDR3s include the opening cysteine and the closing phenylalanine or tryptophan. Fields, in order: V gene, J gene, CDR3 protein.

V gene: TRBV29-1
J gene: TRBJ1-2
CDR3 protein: CSVQDGNYGYTF

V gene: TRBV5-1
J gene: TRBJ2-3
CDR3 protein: CASSLNRGPTDTQYF

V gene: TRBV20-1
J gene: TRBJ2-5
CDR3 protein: CSARVGAGGRETRYF

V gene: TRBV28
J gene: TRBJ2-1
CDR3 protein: CASRPLLQTSGGNEQFF

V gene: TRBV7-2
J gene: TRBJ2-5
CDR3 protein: CASSGGYQETQYF

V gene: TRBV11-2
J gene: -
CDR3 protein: CASSFSRTNSGETQYF

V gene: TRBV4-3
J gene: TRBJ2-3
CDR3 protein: CASSPRGAETDTQYF

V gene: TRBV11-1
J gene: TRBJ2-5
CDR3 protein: CASSLGRSTETQYF

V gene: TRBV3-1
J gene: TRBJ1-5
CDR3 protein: CASSPVPNQPQHF

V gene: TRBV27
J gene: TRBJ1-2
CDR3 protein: CASRPGQGFSNYGYTF

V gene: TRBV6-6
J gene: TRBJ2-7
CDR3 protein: CASSDIQAGEQYF

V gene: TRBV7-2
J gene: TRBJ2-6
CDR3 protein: CASSFRRGLPGANVLTF

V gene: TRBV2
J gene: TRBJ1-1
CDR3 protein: CASKGQGGGTEAFF

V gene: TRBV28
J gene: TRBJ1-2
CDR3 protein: CASSVVSSNGYTF

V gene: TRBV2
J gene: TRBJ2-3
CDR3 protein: CATEGTSGRGDTQYF

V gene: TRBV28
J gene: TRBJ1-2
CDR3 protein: CASSRQGTRYGYTF

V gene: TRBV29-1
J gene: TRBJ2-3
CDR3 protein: CSVAGLEAPDTQYF

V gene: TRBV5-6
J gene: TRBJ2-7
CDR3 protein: CASSFAGGPIEQYF

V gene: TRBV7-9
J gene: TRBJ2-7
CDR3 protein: CASSFSGLPTYEQYF

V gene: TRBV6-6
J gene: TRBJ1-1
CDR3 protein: CASIPQGANTEAFF

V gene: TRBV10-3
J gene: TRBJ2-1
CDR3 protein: CAIYDPLHEQFF